These 14 T cell receptor beta chains were all obtained from the same sample, sequenced in a study of T cell changes during pregnancy in multiple sclerosis (dated by TCRdb to about 2019). Library generation was performed with the immunoSEQ multiplex PCR assay. In its TCRdb copy, this immuneACCESS table keeps in-frame sequences only and misses some clones. Where compared with another copy, unresolved V genes explain less than half of these, and the others have no known cause. The sample table records about 73,000 clones; roughly 92% of these occur just once. The biggest ten clones account for 2.5% to 3.5% of the sample. The source material was peripheral blood, sampled in the third trimester of pregnancy. These receptors all come from a female donor in good health, enrolled as a control in a pregnancy study.

The V and J genes are TRBV4-1 and TRBJ2-7; a weak D match, TRBD2 (6 bases). Germline V gene data show CDR1 as MGHRA and CDR2 as YSYEKL. The CDR3 is made up of 14 amino acids. V was shortened by 1 base and J by 1 base, with 8 bases between the two germline ends. The chain's CDR3 is CASSQVGGSYEQYF. DNA of the CDR3: TGCGCCAGCAGCCAAGTTGGGGGGTCCTACGAGCAGTACTTC.

V usage is TRBV6-1 and J usage is TRBJ2-7; 10 nucleotides line up with TRBD1. CDR3 length equals 16 residues. Germline lookup yields CDR1 MNHNS and CDR2 SASEGT. V shed 6 bases and J 3 bases; nucleotides not matched to a gene: 11. The CDR3 protein is CASREPGQGFFYEQYF. The CDR3 nucleotides read TGTGCCAGCAGGGAACCGGGACAGGGGTTTTTCTACGAGCAGTACTTC.

This rearrangement joins TRBV27 to TRBJ1-1; TRBD1 matches at 9 bases. The CDR3 consists of 16 residues. After removal of 5 bases from V and 0 bases from J, the junction contained 7 bases not matched to a gene. CDR1 is MNHEY, CDR2 SMNVEV, per germline (reference sequence). CDR3 region: CASSPGTGTLNTEAFF. The CDR3 nucleotides are TGTGCCAGCAGTCCCGGGACAGGGACCCTGAACACTGAAGCTTTCTTT.

The chain employs TRBV9 and TRBJ2-1, with D perhaps matching TRBD2 (6 bases). CDR1 and CDR2 from the germline V gene are SGDLS and YYNGEE. There are 15 residues in the CDR3. Trimming removed 0 bases from V and 2 bases from J, with 9 bases in between. The CDR3 region has the DNA TGTGCCAGCAGCGTAGTGGGACTCACCTACAATGAGCAGTTCTTC. Amino acid sequence: CASSVVGLTYNEQFF.

This clone was seen just once. V usage is TRBV28 and J usage is TRBJ2-7, with TRBD1 identical over 9 bases. V was clipped by 5 bases and J by 2 bases; unmatched bases: 4. Per germline, CDR1 MDHEN and CDR2 SYDVKM. There are 14 residues in the CDR3. DNA for the CDR3: TGTGCCAGCAGTCCGGGACAGGGACCCTACGAGCAGTACTTC. Its protein is CASSPGQGPYEQYF.

The chain couples TRBV11-2 to TRBJ2-7; 12 nucleotides align to TRBD2. J was trimmed by 6 bases and V by 1 base; bases with no gene match: 4. CDR1 SGHAT and CDR2 FQNNGV come from the germline V gene. This CDR3 is built from 15 residues. The CDR3 loop is CASSLGLAGGPEQYF. The CDR3 nucleotides read TGTGCCAGCAGCTTAGGGCTAGCGGGGGGGCCCGAGCAGTACTTC.

The rearrangement joins TRBV6-5 to TRBJ1-3; D not certain. V lost 3 bases, J lost 0 bases, and 12 bases lay in between. Germline V gives CDR1 MNHEY, CDR2 SVGAGI. This CDR3 spans 16 amino acids. CDR3: CASSYTSSGSGNTIYF. The CDR3 DNA reads as TGTGCCAGCAGTTATACGAGCTCGGGCTCTGGAAACACCATATATTTT.

As DNA, the CDR3 is TGTGCCAGCAGCTTAGATTCGGGAAGAAACACCATATATTTT. Its protein is CASSLDSGRNTIYF. The chain combines TRBV7-9 with TRBJ1-3; D remains ambiguous. The CDR3 is 14 residues long. Germline V CDR1 and CDR2: SEHNR, FQNEAQ (reference sequence). V dropped 1 base and J dropped 5 bases, with 9 bases sitting between them.

The V call is TRBV30, the J call TRBJ1-1; 8 bases match TRBD1. The CDR3 runs 13 residues. V shed 2 bases, J shed 5 bases, and the junction held 4 bases outside the gene matches. Germline lookup yields CDR1 GTSNPN and CDR2 SVGIG (reference sequence). The CDR3 DNA sequence: TGTGCCTGGAGTCCGACAGGGGCAACTGAAGCTTTCTTT. It is translated as CAWSPTGATEAFF.

J is TRBJ1-2 and V is TRBV7-2; 7 bases match TRBD1. The CDR3 runs to 15 residues. CDR1 and CDR2 (germline): SGHTA, FQGNSA. V lost 5 bases and J lost 4; bases outside the gene matches: 10. CDR3 in amino acids: CASSQGGRGIYGYTF. Written as DNA, the CDR3 is TGTGCCAGCAGCCAAGGGGGCAGGGGCATCTATGGCTACACCTTC.

The chain recombines TRBV28 with TRBJ1-2; D is undetermined. CDR3 size: 14 residues. Germline V gives CDR1 MDHEN, CDR2 SYDVKM. V shed 5 bases and J shed 0 bases, with 10 bases lying between them. The CDR3 DNA reads as TGTGCCAGCAGTATCTACCGAGCTAACTATGGCTACACCTTC. Protein sequence: CASSIYRANYGYTF.

This clone came up once. Here the CDR3 DNA reads TGTGCCAGCCTCGCCGCGGGTAGCGGGAGTCTCGCTACGCAGTATTTT. This encodes CASLAAGSGSLATQYF. The chain combines TRBV28 with TRBJ2-3, with 9 bases matching TRBD2. CDR3 length: 16 amino acids. J gave up 8 bases and V 8 bases, and 17 bases lay outside the gene matches. Germline V gene data show CDR1 as MDHEN and CDR2 as SYDVKM.

In regard to this clone: The germline gene is not matched at one end of the junction; a read error may be the cause. The chain carries TRBV19 and TRBJ2-7, with a possible D match to TRBD2 (5 bases). From germline, CDR1 is LNHDA and CDR2 SQIVND (reference sequence). The CDR3 spans 14 residues. Here the CDR3 reads CASSIAGRVGEQYF. The CDR3, as DNA: TGTGCCAGTAGCATAGCCGGGCGGGTTGGCGAGCAGTACTTC. Using reference TRBV19 and TRBJ2-7 for the parts outside the CDR3, the full variable domain is DGGITQSPKYLFRKEGQNVTLSCEQNLNHDAMYWYRQDPGQGLRLIYYSQIVNDFQKGDIAEGYSVSREKKESFPLTVTSAQKNPTAFYLCASSIAGRVGEQYFGPGTRLTVT.

This chain uses TRBV11-2 with TRBJ1-1; 9 positions agree with TRBD1. V lost 5 bases, J lost 3 bases, and 7 bases stayed unmatched. This CDR3 comprises 15 residues. Looked up from germline, CDR1 is SGHAT and CDR2 is FQNNGV. CDR3 region: CASSDTGGWDTEAFF. The CDR3, as DNA: TGTGCCAGCAGCGATACAGGGGGCTGGGACACTGAAGCTTTCTTT.